This TCR beta chain was sequenced for a study of T cell clonotyping in hematopoietic cell transplantation. Assay: immunoSEQ multiplex PCR; the TCRdb copy retains only in-frame clones and omits some. The sample has approximately 20,000 clones; roughly three quarters are singletons. On this clone: Its antigen is as yet unknown.

Points from the study as a whole: No sorting was done, leaving CD4 and CD8 contributions mixed.

The source of this sequence is a man between 60 and 70 years old in good health. Some clones in this sample may be carry-over from other donors' samples. The source material was peripheral blood mononuclear cells.

The CDR3 DNA is TGTGCCATCAGTGACCCCCGTGGCGACACCACCTCAGATACGCAGTATTTT. Translating gives CAISDPRGDTTSDTQYF. V usage is TRBV10-3 and J usage is TRBJ2-3; D is unclear. The germline V and J ends were trimmed by 3 bases and 4 bases, with 20 bases remaining between them. Germline CDR1 reads ENHRY; CDR2 reads SYGVKD. The CDR3 contains 17 residues.